These T cell receptor beta chains were read from a single sample in a study of cytomegalovirus exposure and HLA in healthy donors. Sequencing was performed with immunoSEQ multiplex PCR; in TCRdb, only in-frame clones are kept and a portion is missing. The table records about 98,000 clones, more than 60% of them present only once. Sequenced: PBMCs. The receptors come from a man aged 18 to 30 in good health and CMV-seropositive. CDR3s include the opening cysteine and the closing phenylalanine or tryptophan. D genes are given only for firm matches.

J gene | V gene | D gene | CDR3 length | CDR3 protein
TRBJ1-2 | TRBV9 | TRBD1 | 15 | CASSPTGQPVSGYTF
TRBJ2-2 | TRBV15 | NA | 15 | CATSFARANTGELFF
TRBJ2-5 | TRBV7-9 | TRBD2 | 15 | CASSAGTSGRKTQYF
TRBJ2-7 | TRBV5-8 | NA | 14 | CASSPGPLGGEQYF
TRBJ2-5 | TRBV5-1 | NA | 14 | CASSLAGAEETQYF
TRBJ1-1 | TRBV14 | NA | 13 | CASSQDRGGPSAF
TRBJ2-7 | TRBV5-4 | TRBD1 | 15 | CASSSVGQGVYERYF
TRBJ2-1 | TRBV2 | NA | 13 | CASSEIRSDEQFF
NA | TRBV5-6 | NA | 13 | CASSFGTIDEQYF
TRBJ2-2 | TRBV4-1 | NA | 16 | CASSQEVGQISGELFF
TRBJ2-2 | TRBV6-4 | TRBD2 | 15 | CASTSTSGGTGELFF
TRBJ1-1 | TRBV2 | NA | 10 | CASFIGEAFF
TRBJ2-7 | TRBV5-4 | TRBD1 | 14 | CASSLTGQGDEQYF
TRBJ2-7 | TRBV2 | NA | 11 | CASGEFYEQYF
TRBJ2-5 | TRBV14 | NA | 13 | CASSQGQRETQYF
TRBJ2-5 | TRBV5-1 | TRBD1 | 14 | CASSLGTGKETQYF
TRBJ1-1 | TRBV10-2 | NA | 16 | CASSESGGHVNTEAFF
TRBJ2-1 | TRBV6-5 | TRBD2 | 14 | CASSASGGPNEQFF
TRBJ2-7 | TRBV2 | TRBD1 | 13 | CASMGQGVLEQYF
TRBJ2-2 | TRBV2 | NA | 15 | CASSLDTPNTGELFF
TRBJ1-2 | TRBV6-5 | NA | 13 | CASSISANYGYTF
TRBJ2-1 | TRBV2 | TRBD2 | 15 | CASRAGTSGQNEQFF
TRBJ1-6 | TRBV11-2 | TRBD1 | 15 | CASTPTDRDNSPLHF
TRBJ1-1 | TRBV21-1 | NA | 17 | CASSKARPGPLNTEAFF
TRBJ2-1 | TRBV2 | TRBD2 | 16 | CASSRSGVRSYNEQFF
TRBJ2-3 | TRBV10-3 | TRBD2 | 15 | CAISRTSGGTDTQYF
TRBJ1-2 | TRBV7-9 | TRBD1 | 14 | CASSYPGQGYGYTF